The 21 T cell receptor beta chains in this list originate from one sample, sequenced in a study of shared clonotypes between healthy human individuals. Cells designated naive CD8 were CD45RO-negative and were positively selected for CCR7, with terminally differentiated effector memory CD45RA+ cells excluded. Produced via immunoSEQ multiplex PCR; TCRdb's table is partial and in-frame only. Found here are around 610,000 clones, 96% of them singletons; the top ten hold more than 0.085%. Material: naive CD8+ T cells sorted from blood. The source of these receptors is a woman under 40 in good health.

The chain combines TRBV14 with TRBJ2-5, with TRBD1 as a possible D gene (6 bases). The last part of the DNA fits TRBJ2-7 better; the J call may be wrong. From germline, CDR1 is SGHDN and CDR2 FVKESK. CDR3 length: 15 amino acids. The DNA for the CDR3 is TGTGCCAGCAGCCAAGAAGTACCGGGACACCACGAGCAGTACTTC. Protein product: CASSQEVPGHHEQYF.

J is TRBJ2-7 and V is TRBV19; a possible D gene is TRBD1 (6 bases). CDR1 is LNHDA and CDR2 is SQIVND in the germline V gene (reference sequence). V was cut by 8 bases and J by 3 bases, with 14 bases left in between. This CDR3 has 13 amino acids. The CDR3 reads CASGVQGGYEQYF. The CDR3 nucleotides are TGTGCCAGTGGGGTACAGGGCGGCTACGAGCAGTACTTC.

V usage is TRBV7-9 and J usage is TRBJ2-7; D is unresolved. The V gene lost 6 bases and the J gene lost 6 bases, with 12 bases spanning the gap. CDR1 is SEHNR, CDR2 FQNEAQ, per germline (reference sequence). This CDR3 has 12 residues. The CDR3 nucleotides are TGTGCCAGCAGTCGATCTACACTCGAGCAGTACTTC. Translation gives CASSRSTLEQYF.

This chain links TRBV6-6 with TRBJ1-5, with D maybe TRBD1 (6 bases). The CDR3 loop spans 15 amino acids. Germline loops: CDR1 MNHNY, CDR2 SVGAGI (reference sequence). V gave up 6 bases and J gave up 5 bases, with 17 bases separating them. The CDR3 sequence is CASSPDRLGYQPQHF. In DNA form, the CDR3 reads TGTGCCAGCAGCCCCGACAGGCTCGGGTATCAGCCCCAGCATTTT.

This sequence joins TRBV7-8 and TRBJ1-1; a possible D gene is TRBD1 (5 bases). Trimming shortened V by 5 bases and J by 7 bases, and 14 bases separated the two germline ends. There are 13 residues in the CDR3. CDR1 SGHVS and CDR2 FQNEAQ come from the germline V gene. CDR3 DNA sequence: TGTGCCAGCAGCCCATCGGGACGTATTGAAGCTTTCTTT. Translated: CASSPSGRIEAFF.

The rearrangement uses TRBV2 and TRBJ2-5, with 8 bases lining up with TRBD1. Germline trimming cut 8 bases from V and 5 bases from J; bases unmatched to any gene: 7. Germline V gene data show CDR1 as SNHLY and CDR2 as FYNNEI. The CDR3 runs to 13 residues. The CDR3 reads CASGTGLRETQYF. CDR3 bases: TGTGCCAGCGGGACAGGACTTCGGGAGACCCAGTACTTC.

V is TRBV27 and J is TRBJ2-7; either TRBD1 or TRBD2 may supply D (6 bases each). CDR1 is MNHEY, CDR2 SMNVEV, per germline (reference sequence). Trimming shortened V by 2 bases and J by 6 bases, and 17 bases separated the two germline ends. This CDR3 region has 15 residues. The DNA of the CDR3 is TGTGCCAGCAGTTTAGGAGGGGGGACTCCGGCCGAGCAGTACTTC. Protein product: CASSLGGGTPAEQYF.

The chain combines TRBV10-3 with TRBJ2-5, with TRBD1 matching over 10 bases. The CDR3 covers 17 residues. Losses at the gene ends were 6 bases for V and 2 bases for J; bases not matched to a gene: 12. In germline, CDR1 is ENHRY, CDR2 SYGVKD. This chain's CDR3 is CAISPGLRTGGQETQYF. The CDR3 DNA is TGTGCCATCAGCCCAGGTCTTAGGACAGGGGGGCAAGAGACCCAGTACTTC.

The chain combines TRBV11-2 with TRBJ1-5; 9 bases are a match to TRBD1. Germline V gives CDR1 SGHAT, CDR2 FQNNGV. The CDR3 spans 15 residues. V gave up 3 bases and J gave up 7 bases; unmatched junction bases: 7. The CDR3 DNA reads as TGTGCCAGCAGCTTGGGGACAGGGTATTGGCAGCCCCAGCATTTT. This sequence encodes CASSLGTGYWQPQHF.

This clone turned up a few times. Here the CDR3 DNA reads TGTGCCAGCAGGGGTCGGGGGGCTGAAGCTTTCTTT. It is translated as CASRGRGAEAFF. The chain joins TRBV2 to TRBJ1-1; a weak D match, TRBD1 (5 bases). This CDR3 contains 12 residues. V shed 6 bases and J shed 6 bases, with 11 bases lying between them. Per germline, CDR1 SNHLY and CDR2 FYNNEI.

The chain has TRBV15 and TRBJ1-5; D may be TRBD1 (5 bases). The CDR3 loop spans 13 amino acids. The V end lost 5 bases, the J end lost 6 bases, and 11 bases lay between the germline ends. Germline V gives CDR1 LNHNV, CDR2 YYDKDF (reference sequence). Here the CDR3 reads CATSGGVGQPQHF. The CDR3 coding sequence is TGTGCCACCAGCGGGGGGGTAGGTCAGCCCCAGCATTTT.

Worth noting for this clone: The sample contains more than one DNA sequence encoding this CDR3. The chain joins TRBV9 to TRBJ1-1; D is unclear. Trimming removed 2 bases at V and 1 base at J, with 9 bases between. Germline V gives CDR1 SGDLS, CDR2 YYNGEE. The length of the CDR3 is 14 residues. The chain's CDR3 is CASSVGRANTEAFF. The CDR3 DNA reads TGTGCCAGCAGCGTCGGGAGGGCGAACACTGAAGCTTTCTTT. Full variable domain (outside the CDR3, taken from reference TRBV9 and TRBJ1-1): DSGVTQTPKHLITATGQRVTLRCSPRSGDLSVYWYQQSLDQGLQFLIQYYNGEERAKGNILERFSAQQFPDLHSELNLSSLELGDSALYFCASSVGRANTEAFFGQGTRLTVV.

The J gene is TRBJ2-7, the V gene TRBV9; 7 bases agree with TRBD1. J lost 6 bases, V lost 2 bases, and 11 bases had no gene match. The germline CDR1 and CDR2 sequences are SGDLS and YYNGEE. This CDR3 spans 15 amino acids. The CDR3 sequence: CASSVTGTERAEQYF. CDR3 coding DNA: TGTGCCAGCAGCGTCACCGGGACAGAGAGGGCCGAGCAGTACTTC.

The chain joins TRBV4-1 to TRBJ2-7; D gene ambiguous. The germline V and J ends were trimmed by 0 bases and 5 bases, with 8 bases remaining between them. This CDR3 is built from 13 residues. CDR1 and CDR2 from the germline V gene are MGHRA and YSYEKL. CDR3 sequence: CASSQESANEQYF. CDR3 nucleotides: TGCGCCAGCAGCCAAGAATCGGCGAACGAGCAGTACTTC.

V gene TRBV2 combines with J gene TRBJ2-2, with D maybe TRBD1 (5 bases). Germline CDR1 SNHLY, CDR2 FYNNEI. The CDR3 has 16 amino acids. V was cut by 3 bases and J by 1 base, with 12 bases left in between. The CDR3 spells CASSDRTDKNTGELFF. The CDR3 DNA reads as TGTGCCAGCAGTGACAGGACGGACAAGAACACCGGGGAGCTGTTTTTT. The entire variable domain, with the rest obtained from reference TRBV2 and TRBJ2-2, is as follows: EPEVTQTPSHQVTQMGQEVILRCVPISNHLYFYWYRQILGQKVEFLVSFYNNEISEKSEIFDDQFSVERPDGSNFTLKIRSTKLEDSAMYFCASSDRTDKNTGELFFGEGSRLTVL.

The chain links TRBV19 to TRBJ2-5, with D unclear. This CDR3 spans 14 amino acids. Germline V gene data show CDR1 as LNHDA and CDR2 as SQIVND (reference sequence). The V gene lost 5 bases and the J gene lost 2 bases, with 12 bases spanning the gap. The CDR3 is CASSPLSDQETQYF. In DNA form, the CDR3 reads TGTGCCAGTAGTCCCTTATCCGATCAAGAGACCCAGTACTTC.

The CDR3 protein is CASRKPGTVYNEQFF. In DNA, the CDR3 is TGTGCCAGCAGGAAACCCGGGACAGTGTACAATGAGCAGTTCTTC. The chain has TRBV2 and TRBJ2-1, with TRBD1 identical over 7 bases. Germline loops: CDR1 SNHLY, CDR2 FYNNEI. The CDR3 is made up of 15 amino acids. The J segment lost 4 bases and the V segment lost 6 bases, leaving 9 bases of the junction unmatched.

V usage is TRBV11-2 and J usage is TRBJ2-3, with TRBD2 matching over 8 bases. The CDR3 length is 14 residues. Per the germline V gene, CDR1 is SGHAT and CDR2 is FQNNGV. V lost 7 bases and J lost 5; bases outside the gene matches: 8. The CDR3 sequence: CASTRRGARDTQYF. In DNA form, the CDR3 reads TGTGCCAGCACCAGGCGGGGGGCAAGAGATACGCAGTATTTT.

The chain joins TRBV19 to TRBJ2-2; TRBD1 matches at 9 bases. The J segment lost 6 bases and the V segment lost 5 bases, leaving 4 bases of the junction unmatched. The CDR3 has 14 residues. Germline assignment: CDR1 LNHDA and CDR2 SQIVND (reference sequence). The CDR3 region has the DNA TGTGCCAGTAGTCCGGGACAGGGTGCCGGGGAGCTGTTTTTT. Translation gives CASSPGQGAGELFF. The variable domain in full, with the rest retrieved from reference TRBV19 and TRBJ2-2, is DGGITQSPKYLFRKEGQNVTLSCEQNLNHDAMYWYRQDPGQGLRLIYYSQIVNDFQKGDIAEGYSVSREKKESFPLTVTSAQKNPTAFYLCASSPGQGAGELFFGEGSRLTVL.

The V and J genes are TRBV2 and TRBJ2-7, with a weak D call TRBD1 (8 bases). This CDR3 contains 20 residues. The germline V gene encodes CDR1 SNHLY and CDR2 FYNNEI. V lost 4 bases and J 6 bases, leaving 34 bases between the germline ends. Written as DNA, the CDR3 is TGTGCCAGCAGTGGTATCTGGGAGGGGGGACAGGAACCCGGGATAGTCGAGCAGTACTTC. Amino acids: CASSGIWEGGQEPGIVEQYF.

Comment on this clone: This sample also contains other DNA sequences that code for the same CDR3. The chain couples TRBV9 to TRBJ2-2; no reliable D call. This CDR3 is 12 amino acids long. Germline-derived CDR1 and CDR2 are SGDLS and YYNGEE. The germline V and J ends were trimmed by 0 bases and 6 bases, with 3 bases remaining between them. The CDR3 region is CASSVVAGELFF. Written as DNA, the CDR3 is TGTGCCAGCAGCGTAGTAGCCGGGGAGCTGTTTTTT.